This TCR beta chain stems from a study of tissue T cells after allogeneic stem cell transplantation. The wider study: Pathologist review favored tissue samples showing histologically apparent lymphocytes.

This CDR3 spans 13 amino acids. J was trimmed by 4 bases and V by 6 bases; bases with no gene match: 5. The V gene's germline CDR1 is LNHDA and CDR2 SQIVND (reference sequence). Measured with immunoSEQ multiplex PCR; TCRdb has only the in-frame clones, and not every one. This table holds 8,000 to 10,000 clones, 60% found once. Autopsy tissues included GI tract, liver, skin and lymphoid organs. On this clone: Its antigen remains unidentified. Within the sample, other DNA sequences also encode this same CDR3.

The study, taken as a whole, reports: In patients and mice, blood and spleen missed much of tissue repertoire. Limitations included a small, clinically heterogeneous cohort and limited sampling depth.

The origin of this receptor is a woman between 18 and 50 years old with breast cancer. Material: tissue from the jejunum, obtained at autopsy. This chain joins TRBV19 and TRBJ1-2, with 7 bases lining up with TRBD1. CDR3 nucleotides: TGTGCCAGTAGCCCCCGGGACAGCTATGGCTACACCTTC. Encoded protein: CASSPRDSYGYTF.